This T cell receptor (beta chain) was recorded in a study of T cells in Graves' hyperthyroidism and ophthalmopathy. Study-level results: The blood repertoire included most of the expanded thyroid clonotypes above 0.001.

Each diagnosis drew on symptoms, thyroxine, TRAb, thyroid ultrasound and orbital computed tomography findings. Amplification of TCR beta CDR3 regions used RNA as the template. HTBI primers drove first-round RT-PCR of the TCR CDR3. One entry per CDR3 protein results from TCRdb running MiXCR on the multiplex PCR reads. The sample contains roughly 500,000 distinct CDR3 sequences, 35% to 50% of which appear only once. The CDR3 totals 14 residues. Germline-derived CDR1 and CDR2 are LNHDA and SQIVND (reference sequence). Trimming pared 7 bases from V and 4 bases from J, leaving 13 bases between. This clonotype was recorded a few times. Antigen specificity is unknown.

The specimen was peripheral blood or thyroid tissue (not recorded which). The sequence was obtained from an adult woman with Graves' disease, either hyperthyroidism or ophthalmopathy (not recorded which). This chain uses TRBV19 with TRBJ2-2; D is possibly TRBD2 (5 bases). The CDR3: CASTREGFTGELFF. CDR3 DNA sequence: TGTGCCAGTACACGTGAGGGTTTCACCGGGGAGCTGTTTTTT.